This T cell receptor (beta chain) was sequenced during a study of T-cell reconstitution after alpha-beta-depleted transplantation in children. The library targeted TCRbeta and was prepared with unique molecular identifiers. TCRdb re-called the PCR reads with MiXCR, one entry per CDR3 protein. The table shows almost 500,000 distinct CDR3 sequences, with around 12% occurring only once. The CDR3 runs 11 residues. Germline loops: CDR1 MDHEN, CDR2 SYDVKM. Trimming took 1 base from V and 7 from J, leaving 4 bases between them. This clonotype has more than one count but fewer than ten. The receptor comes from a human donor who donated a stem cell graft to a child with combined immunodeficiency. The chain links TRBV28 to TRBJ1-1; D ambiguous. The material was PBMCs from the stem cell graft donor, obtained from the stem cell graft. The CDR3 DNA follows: TGTGCCAGCAGTTTATTCCGTGAAGCTTTCTTT. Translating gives CASSLFREAFF.